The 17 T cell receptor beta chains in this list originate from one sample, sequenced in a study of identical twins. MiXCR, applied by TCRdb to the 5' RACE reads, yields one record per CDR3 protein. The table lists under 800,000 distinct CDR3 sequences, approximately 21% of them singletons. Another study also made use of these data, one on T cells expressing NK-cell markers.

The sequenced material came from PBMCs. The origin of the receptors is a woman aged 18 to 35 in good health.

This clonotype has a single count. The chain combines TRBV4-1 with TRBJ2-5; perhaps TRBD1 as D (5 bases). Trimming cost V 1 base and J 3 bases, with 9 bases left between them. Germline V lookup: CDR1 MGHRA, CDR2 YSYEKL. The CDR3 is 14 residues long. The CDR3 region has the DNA TGCGCCAGCAGCCAAGGATGGGGCGAAGAGACCCAGTACTTC. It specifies CASSQGWGEETQYF.

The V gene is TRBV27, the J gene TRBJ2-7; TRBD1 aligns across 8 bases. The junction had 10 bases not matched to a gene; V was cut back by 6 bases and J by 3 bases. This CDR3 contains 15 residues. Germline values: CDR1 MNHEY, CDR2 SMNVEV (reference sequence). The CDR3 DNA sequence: TGTGCCAGCAGCCTCAGGGACAGGTTTAACTACGAGCAGTACTTC. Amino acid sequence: CASSLRDRFNYEQYF.

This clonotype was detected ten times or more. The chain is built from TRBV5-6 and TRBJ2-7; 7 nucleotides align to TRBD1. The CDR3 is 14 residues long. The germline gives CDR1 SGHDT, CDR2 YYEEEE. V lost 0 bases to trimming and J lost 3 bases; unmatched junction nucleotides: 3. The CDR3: CASSLVGTDYEQYF. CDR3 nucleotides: TGTGCCAGCAGCTTGGTCGGGACAGACTACGAGCAGTACTTC. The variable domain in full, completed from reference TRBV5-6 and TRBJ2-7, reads DAGVTQSPTHLIKTRGQQVTLRCSPKSGHDTVSWYQQALGQGPQFIFQYYEEEERQRGNFPDRFSGHQFPNYSSELNVNALLLGDSALYLCASSLVGTDYEQYFGPGTRLTVT.

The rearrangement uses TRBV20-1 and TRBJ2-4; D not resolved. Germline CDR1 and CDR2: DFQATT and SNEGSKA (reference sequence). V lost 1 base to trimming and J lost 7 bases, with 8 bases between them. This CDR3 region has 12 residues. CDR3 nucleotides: TGCAGTGCTAGAGGCTCCGGGAACATTCAGTACTTC. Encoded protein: CSARGSGNIQYF.

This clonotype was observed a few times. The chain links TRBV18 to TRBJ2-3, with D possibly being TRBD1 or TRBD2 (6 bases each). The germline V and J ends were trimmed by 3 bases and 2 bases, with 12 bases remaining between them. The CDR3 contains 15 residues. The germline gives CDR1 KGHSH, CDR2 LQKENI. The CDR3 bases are TGTGCCAGCTCACCGCTAGGGGGGACCACAGATACGCAGTATTTT. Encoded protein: CASSPLGGTTDTQYF.

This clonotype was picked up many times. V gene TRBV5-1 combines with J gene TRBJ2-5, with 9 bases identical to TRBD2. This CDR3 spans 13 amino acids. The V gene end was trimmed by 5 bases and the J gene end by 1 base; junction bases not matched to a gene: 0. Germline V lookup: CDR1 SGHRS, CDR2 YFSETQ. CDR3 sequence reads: CASSSGSQETQYF. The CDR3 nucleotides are TGCGCCAGCAGTAGCGGGAGCCAAGAGACCCAGTACTTC.

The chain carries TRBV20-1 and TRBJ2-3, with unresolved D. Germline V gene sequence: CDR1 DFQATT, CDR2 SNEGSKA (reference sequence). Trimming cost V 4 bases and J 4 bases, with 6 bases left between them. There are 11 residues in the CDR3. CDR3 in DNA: TGCAGTGCTATTATACCAGATACGCAGTATTTT. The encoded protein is CSAIIPDTQYF.

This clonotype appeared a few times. The DNA of the CDR3 is TGTGCCAGCAGCTCAGCGGGACCTTTTACCTACGAGCAGTACTTC. It is translated as CASSSAGPFTYEQYF. The chain links TRBV21-1 to TRBJ2-7. TRBV21-1 is termed a pseudogene. The CDR3 length is 15 residues.

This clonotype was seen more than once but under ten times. CDR3: CSARGGLTQYHNEQFF. CDR3 sequence (DNA): TGCAGTGCTAGGGGGGGACTCACCCAATACCACAATGAGCAGTTCTTC. The V and J genes are TRBV20-1 and TRBJ2-1, with TRBD2 as a possible D gene (6 bases). The CDR3 loop spans 16 amino acids. V lost 3 bases and J 5 bases, leaving 20 bases between the germline ends. Germline V gene data show CDR1 as DFQATT and CDR2 as SNEGSKA (reference sequence).

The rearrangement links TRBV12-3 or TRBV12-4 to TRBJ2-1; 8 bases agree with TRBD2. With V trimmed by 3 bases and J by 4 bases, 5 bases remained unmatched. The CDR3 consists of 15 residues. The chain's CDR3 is CASSFNPSGYNEQFF. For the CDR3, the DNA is TGTGCCAGCAGTTTTAACCCTAGCGGGTACAATGAGCAGTTCTTC.

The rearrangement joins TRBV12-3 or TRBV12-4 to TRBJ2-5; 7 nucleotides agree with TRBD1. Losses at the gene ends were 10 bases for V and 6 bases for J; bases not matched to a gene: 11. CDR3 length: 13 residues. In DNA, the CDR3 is TGTGCCACCAGACAGGGAACCGAGCAGACCCAGTACTTC. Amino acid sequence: CATRQGTEQTQYF.

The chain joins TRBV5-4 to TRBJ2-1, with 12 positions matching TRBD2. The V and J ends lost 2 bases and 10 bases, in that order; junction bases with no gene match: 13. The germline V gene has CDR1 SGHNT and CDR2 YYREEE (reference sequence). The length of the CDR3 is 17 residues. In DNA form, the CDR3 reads TGTGCCAGCAGCTTTCCTAGCGGGGGGGCCAGGCTATCCGAGCAGTTCTTC. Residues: CASSFPSGGARLSEQFF. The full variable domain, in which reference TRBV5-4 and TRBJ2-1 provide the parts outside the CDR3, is ETGVTQSPTHLIKTRGQQVTLRCSSQSGHNTVSWYQQALGQGPQFIFQYYREEENGRGNFPPRFSGLQFPNYSSELNVNALELDDSALYLCASSFPSGGARLSEQFFGPGTRLTVL.

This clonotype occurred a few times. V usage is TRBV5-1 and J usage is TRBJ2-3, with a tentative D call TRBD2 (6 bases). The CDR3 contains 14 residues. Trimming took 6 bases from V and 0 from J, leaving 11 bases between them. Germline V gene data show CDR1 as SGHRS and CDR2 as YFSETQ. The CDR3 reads CASNPGDSTDTQYF. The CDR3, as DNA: TGCGCCAGCAACCCGGGGGATAGCACAGATACGCAGTATTTT.

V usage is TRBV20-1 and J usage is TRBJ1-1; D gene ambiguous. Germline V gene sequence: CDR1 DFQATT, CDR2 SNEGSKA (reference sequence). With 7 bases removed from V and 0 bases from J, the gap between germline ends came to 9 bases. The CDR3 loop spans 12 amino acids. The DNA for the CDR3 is TGCAGTGTTACGGGGATGAACACTGAAGCTTTCTTT. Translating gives CSVTGMNTEAFF.

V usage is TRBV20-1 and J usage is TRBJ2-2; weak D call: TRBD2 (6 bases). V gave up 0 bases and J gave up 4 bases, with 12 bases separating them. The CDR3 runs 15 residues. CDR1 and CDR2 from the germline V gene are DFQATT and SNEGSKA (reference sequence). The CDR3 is CSARDPGAGTGELFF. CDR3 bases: TGCAGTGCTAGAGATCCGGGAGCGGGCACCGGGGAGCTGTTTTTT.

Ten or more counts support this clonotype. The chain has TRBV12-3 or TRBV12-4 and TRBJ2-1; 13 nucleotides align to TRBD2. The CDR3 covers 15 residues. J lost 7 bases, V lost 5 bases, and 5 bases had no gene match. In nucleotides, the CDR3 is TGTGCCAGCAGTCGCACTAGCGGGGGGGCGAATGAGCAGTTCTTC. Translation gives CASSRTSGGANEQFF.

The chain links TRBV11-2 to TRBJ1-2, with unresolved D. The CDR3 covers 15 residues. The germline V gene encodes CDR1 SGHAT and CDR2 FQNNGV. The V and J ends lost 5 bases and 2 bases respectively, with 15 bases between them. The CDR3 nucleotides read TGTGCCAGCAGCCCCAGCCAAGGACCCAACTATGGCTACACCTTC. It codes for CASSPSQGPNYGYTF.